Given below is one T cell receptor beta chain in context. In germline, CDR1 is KGHSH, CDR2 LQKENI. The CDR3 has 14 residues. The V gene lost 3 bases and the J gene lost 3 bases, with 12 bases spanning the gap. The data are from a study of blood T cell repertoires in COVID-19. In Seattle, patients joined the study during active infection and were tracked longitudinally. Authors' processing steps: It was from reference gene primer amplification that nucleated cell counts were estimated. Method: immunoSEQ multiplex PCR; TCRdb's copy keeps in-frame clones and lacks some. V and J calls and clone size come straight from that table; D and trimming were deduced from the DNA. The sample lists about 87,000 clones, around 82% occurring once.

The TCR sequence derives from a woman at least 80 years old with COVID-19, enrolled during active disease. Sequenced sample: peripheral blood. The rearrangement joins TRBV18 to TRBJ2-7; possible D gene TRBD1, 6 bases. The CDR3 DNA is TGTGCCAGCTCACCGGGCGTACAGGGCTACGAGCAGTACTTC. This encodes CASSPGVQGYEQYF.